These 17 T cell receptor beta chains share one sample of origin, sequenced in a study of breast tumors, draining lymph nodes, adjacent tissues. MiXCR, run by TCRdb on the multiplex PCR reads, gives a single entry per CDR3 protein. Here the sample spans approximately 22,000 distinct CDR3 sequences, more than 50% being singletons. The specimen was breast tumor tissue. The receptors originated from a female donor with breast cancer. Some clones in this sample may be carry-over from other donors' samples.

This chain uses TRBV6-1 with TRBJ2-2, with 10 bases that match TRBD1. V shed 5 bases and J 5 bases; nucleotides not matched to a gene: 5. The CDR3 runs to 15 residues. CDR1 is MNHNS, CDR2 SASEGT, per germline. The CDR3 is CASSPGTGVTGELFF. The CDR3 region has the DNA TGTGCCAGCAGTCCCGGGACAGGGGTAACCGGGGAGCTGTTTTTT.

The rearrangement links TRBV2 to TRBJ1-2; D is unclear. Per the germline V gene, CDR1 is SNHLY and CDR2 is FYNNEI. This CDR3 is 13 amino acids long. V was pared by 5 bases and J by 1 base, with 8 bases between. CDR3 sequence: CASSQAGNYGYTF. Written as DNA, the CDR3 is TGTGCCAGCAGTCAGGCGGGTAACTATGGCTACACCTTC.

In its sample, this clonotype is medium-sized. This rearrangement joins TRBV5-1 to TRBJ1-2; unclear D gene. This CDR3 has 15 residues. CDR1 is SGHRS and CDR2 is YFSETQ in the germline V gene. Trimming removed 4 bases at V and 1 base at J, with 14 bases between. The CDR3 reads CASSPGPMNNYGYTF. CDR3 DNA sequence: TGCGCCAGCAGCCCTGGACCGATGAATAACTATGGCTACACCTTC.

This clonotype showed up many times. This could be a read error, since a much larger clone is one nucleotide away. The V gene is TRBV5-4, the J gene TRBJ1-2; 7 bases map to TRBD1. The CDR3 contains 14 residues. Losses at the gene ends were 2 bases for V and 7 bases for J; bases not matched to a gene: 8. Germline values: CDR1 SGHNT, CDR2 YYREEE (reference sequence). CDR3 sequence reads: CASSLTGAIGGYTF. The CDR3 coding sequence is TGTGCCAGCAGCTTAACAGGGGCCATTGGTGGCTACACCTTC.

CDR3: CASMRTHYEQYF. The CDR3 DNA reads as TGTGCCAGCATGAGGACCCACTACGAGCAGTACTTC. J is TRBJ2-7 and V is TRBV2; D ambiguous. Germline values: CDR1 SNHLY, CDR2 FYNNEI. V gave up 7 bases and J gave up 3 bases, with 10 bases separating them. The CDR3 consists of 12 residues.

Comment on this clonotype: Germline is not matched at one junction end, which may reflect a read error. This sequence joins TRBV7-2 and TRBJ2-1; 9 positions agree with TRBD2. Germline CDR1 and CDR2: SGHTA and FQGNSA. The CDR3 totals 16 residues. The CDR3 loop is CASSMPGAGGYNEQLF. The CDR3 DNA reads as TGTGCCAGCAGCATGCCGGGTGCGGGAGGGTACAATGAGCAGCTCTTC.

This clonotype was counted ten times or more. V gene TRBV12-5 combines with J gene TRBJ1-2, with D tentatively TRBD1 (5 bases). Germline lookup yields CDR1 LGHNT and CDR2 FRNRAP. The CDR3 has 18 residues. V lost 3 bases and J lost 0, with 20 bases in between. CDR3 in DNA: TGTGCTAGTGGTTTCCCCCCACAGGTGTTCCGGACTAACTATGGCTACACCTTC. Protein product: CASGFPPQVFRTNYGYTF.

The chain links TRBV11-2 to TRBJ2-7; D not resolved. The CDR3 is made up of 14 amino acids. Germline lookup yields CDR1 SGHAT and CDR2 FQNNGV. V lost 0 bases and J 1 base, leaving 7 bases between the germline ends. The chain's CDR3 is CASSLEPSSYEQYF. The DNA for the CDR3 is TGTGCCAGCAGCTTAGAGCCATCTTCCTACGAGCAGTACTTC.

Many counts were recorded for this clonotype. The J gene is TRBJ1-1, the V gene TRBV19, with D possibly being TRBD1 (6 bases). The CDR3 is 15 amino acids. With 6 bases removed from V and 0 bases from J, the gap between germline ends came to 14 bases. Germline lookup yields CDR1 LNHDA and CDR2 SQIVND (reference sequence). Here the CDR3 reads CASSSDRRVNTEAFF. Written as DNA, the CDR3 is TGTGCCAGTAGCTCAGACAGGAGGGTGAACACTGAAGCTTTCTTT.

The J gene is TRBJ1-1, the V gene TRBV5-1; possibly TRBD1 for D (5 bases). The V gene lost 0 bases and the J gene lost 6 bases, with 6 bases spanning the gap. This CDR3 spans 12 amino acids. Germline V gene sequence: CDR1 SGHRS, CDR2 YFSETQ. This CDR3 is CASSLEGAEAFF. The CDR3 DNA is TGCGCCAGCAGCTTGGAAGGGGCTGAAGCTTTCTTT.

The CDR3 region is CAISEPPGQGTDTQYF. The CDR3 DNA reads as TGTGCCATCAGTGAGCCCCCAGGACAGGGCACAGATACGCAGTATTTT. V and J are TRBV10-3 and TRBJ2-3, with 7 bases fitting TRBD1. V gave up 2 bases and J gave up 1 base; unmatched junction bases: 6. The CDR3 has 16 residues. Germline V lookup: CDR1 ENHRY, CDR2 SYGVKD.

The chain employs TRBV11-2 and TRBJ2-7; D is perhaps TRBD1 (6 bases). The CDR3 is 15 amino acids. Per the germline V gene, CDR1 is SGHAT and CDR2 is FQNNGV. V was pared by 1 base and J by 0 bases, with 10 bases between. Here the CDR3 reads CASSLVTGRSYEQYF. The CDR3 region has the DNA TGTGCCAGCAGCTTAGTTACAGGGCGCTCCTACGAGCAGTACTTC.

In its sample, this clonotype was seen many times. This sequence joins TRBV6-5 and TRBJ2-1; the D is unclear. Trimming removed 5 bases at V and 9 bases at J, with 11 bases between. Germline loops: CDR1 MNHEY, CDR2 SVGAGI. CDR3 length equals 12 residues. The CDR3 region is CASSHRNGEQFF. DNA for the CDR3: TGTGCCAGCAGTCACCGGAACGGTGAGCAGTTCTTC.

The rearrangement joins TRBV5-1 to TRBJ2-2; 14 bases agree with TRBD2. The V and J ends lost 5 bases and 4 bases, in that order; junction bases with no gene match: 4. CDR3 length: 16 residues. Germline lookup yields CDR1 SGHRS and CDR2 YFSETQ. This chain's CDR3 is CASSHGLAGGTGELFF. For the CDR3, the DNA is TGCGCCAGCAGTCACGGACTAGCGGGAGGCACCGGGGAGCTGTTTTTT.

This sequence joins TRBV7-2 and TRBJ2-3; TRBD2 agrees at 12 bases. This CDR3 spans 16 amino acids. V dropped 5 bases and J dropped 5; count of bases not matched to a gene: 8. Germline assignment: CDR1 SGHTA and CDR2 FQGNSA. The CDR3 loop reads CASSRSSGGAEDTQYF. The DNA for the CDR3 is TGTGCCAGCAGCCGTTCTAGCGGGGGGGCGGAAGATACGCAGTATTTT. Full variable domain (remainder filled in from reference TRBV7-2 and TRBJ2-3): GAGVSQSPSNKVTEKGKDVELRCDPISGHTALYWYRQSLGQGLEFLIYFQGNSAPDKSGLPSDRFSAERTGGSVSTLTIQRTQQEDSAVYLCASSRSSGGAEDTQYFGPGTRLTVL.

V gene TRBV2 combines with J gene TRBJ1-6; 7 bases are a match to TRBD1. Per the germline V gene, CDR1 is SNHLY and CDR2 is FYNNEI. CDR3 length: 14 amino acids. The ends lost 7 bases at V and 7 bases at J; junction bases unmatched: 7. The chain's CDR3 is CASIRGQRNSPLHF. CDR3 coding DNA: TGTGCCAGCATACGGGGACAGCGGAATTCACCCCTCCACTTT.

The chain employs TRBV2 and TRBJ1-4; D remains unclear. Trimming stripped 6 bases from V and 0 bases from J, with 8 bases between. Germline V gives CDR1 SNHLY, CDR2 FYNNEI. This CDR3 has 14 residues. The CDR3: CASSYQATNEKLFF. In DNA form, the CDR3 reads TGTGCCAGCAGCTACCAGGCAACTAATGAAAAACTGTTTTTT.